This T cell receptor (beta chain) was obtained from a study of radiation and T cells in renal cell carcinoma. CDR3 length: 15 amino acids. CDR1 and CDR2 (germline): MNHNS, SASEGT. V was clipped by 4 bases and J by 4 bases; unmatched bases: 7. Only in-frame clones appear in the TCRdb table, and some are missing; sequencing was by immunoSEQ multiplex PCR. The table includes about 7,900 clones, around three fifths detected once. Treatment reported: treatment-naive control, cytoreductive nephrectomy. Clear cell pathology was present in this patient's renal cell carcinoma. This chain connects TRBV6-1 to TRBJ2-3; 8 positions agree with TRBD2. Sample: tumor tissue, taken from a patient whose treatment was nephrectomy without radiotherapy. The clonotype comes from a woman in her 70s with renal cell carcinoma. CDR3 in amino acids: CASSVSTGGPDTQYF. The CDR3 nucleotides read TGTGCCAGCAGTGTCTCGACGGGGGGGCCAGATACGCAGTATTTT.